This T cell receptor beta chain was recovered during a study of T cells in Graves' hyperthyroidism and ophthalmopathy. Study information: Before any treatment, at initial diagnosis, peripheral blood was collected. Study conclusions and caveats: Blood also showed most of the thyroid clonotypes that were expanded above 0.001.

The CDR3 totals 13 residues. The V gene's germline CDR1 is SQVTM and CDR2 ANQGSEA. V gave up 5 bases and J gave up 8 bases, with 15 bases separating them. Among the patients, aged 18 to 65, hyperthyroidism was newly diagnosed and had lasted under 2 months. The source material, RNA transcripts, was used to amplify TCR beta CDR3 regions. With the HTBI primer set, the TCR CDR3 went through a first round of RT-PCR. TCRdb independently ran MiXCR on the multiplex PCR reads; one entry per CDR3 protein. The sample yields about 560,000 distinct CDR3 sequences, 12% to 15% seen once. As for this clonotype: The target antigen is unknown.

This chain connects TRBV29-1 to TRBJ1-4; no reliable D call. The receptor was isolated from a woman aged 40-49 years with Graves' hyperthyroidism. Sequenced sample: blood. In DNA, the CDR3 is TGCAGCGTTTTCACCCGGGTTTCCGAAAAACTGTTTTTT. This codes for CSVFTRVSEKLFF.